The 19 T cell receptor beta chains below come from one sample, sequenced in a study of T cells in Graves' hyperthyroidism and ophthalmopathy. There were TCR beta CDR3 regions amplified from RNA transcripts. TCR CDR3 regions were first amplified by RT-PCR with HTBI primers. TCRdb fed the multiplex PCR reads into MiXCR, producing one record per CDR3 protein. This sample carries about 700,000 distinct CDR3 sequences, 14% of them seen once, and the ten largest clones take 10%. Sequencing was done on a sample of blood. The receptors derive from a woman between 18 and 29 years old with Graves' hyperthyroidism.

This clonotype was detected only a few times. Written as DNA, the CDR3 is TGTGCCAGCAGCCACCCGGCCCCTAAGGGCGCGATGGTTTACAATGAGCAGTTCTTC. Its protein is CASSHPAPKGAMVYNEQFF. This sequence joins TRBV9 and TRBJ2-1; D remains unclear. Trimming left V 4 bases short and J 4 bases short, with 27 bases between. Germline CDR1 and CDR2: SGDLS and YYNGEE. The CDR3 contains 19 residues.

This clonotype was counted at least ten times. This chain connects TRBV20-1 to TRBJ2-1, with TRBD1 matching 7 bases. Germline CDR1 and CDR2: DFQATT and SNEGSKA (reference sequence). V shed 6 bases and J 2 bases; nucleotides not matched to a gene: 7. The length of the CDR3 is 14 residues. The CDR3 DNA reads TGCAGTGCAAGTAGGGACAGAACCTACAATGAGCAGTTCTTC. Translated: CSASRDRTYNEQFF.

This clonotype showed up many times. The J gene is TRBJ2-5, the V gene TRBV4-1; weak D call: TRBD2 (6 bases). The ends were cut back, 1 base at V and 4 bases at J, with 13 bases in the middle. This CDR3 comprises 15 residues. Germline CDR1 MGHRA, CDR2 YSYEKL. The CDR3 coding sequence is TGCGCCAGCAGCCAAGCGCTAGCGTACAGAGAGACCCAGTACTTC. It codes for CASSQALAYRETQYF.

This clonotype was seen repeatedly, ten times or more. V usage is TRBV18 and J usage is TRBJ1-5; 7 nucleotides align to TRBD1. There are 15 residues in the CDR3. Trimming cost V 2 bases and J 2 bases; bases outside gene matches: 3. Per the germline V gene, CDR1 is KGHSH and CDR2 is LQKENI. For the CDR3, the DNA is TGTGCCAGCTCACCATGGCAGGGGGGCAATCAGCCCCAGCATTTT. Encoded protein: CASSPWQGGNQPQHF.

This chain connects TRBV4-3 to TRBJ2-3, with D uncertain. CDR1 LGHNA and CDR2 YSLEER come from the germline V gene. Trimming pared 0 bases from V and 2 bases from J, leaving 9 bases between. The CDR3 runs 15 residues. CDR3 sequence reads: CASSQDIGNTDTQYF. DNA for the CDR3: TGCGCCAGCAGCCAAGATATCGGTAACACAGATACGCAGTATTTT.

The sample holds many counts of this clonotype. This chain connects TRBV27 to TRBJ2-7; D ambiguous. From germline, CDR1 is MNHEY and CDR2 SMNVEV (reference sequence). Deletions cut 5 bases from V and 2 bases from J, with 13 bases between. This CDR3 region has 14 residues. CDR3 protein: CASSTRTETYEQYF. CDR3 DNA sequence: TGTGCCAGCAGTACCCGAACAGAAACCTACGAGCAGTACTTC.

Ten or more counts support this clonotype. The CDR3 protein is CASSERRAARGAGYGYTF. In DNA form, the CDR3 reads TGTGCCAGCAGTGAAAGACGGGCCGCCAGGGGGGCTGGTTATGGCTACACCTTC. This sequence joins TRBV6-1 and TRBJ1-2; 7 positions match TRBD1. The CDR3 covers 18 residues. Unmatched junction bases numbered 17, after V lost 2 bases and J lost 5 bases. Germline assignment: CDR1 MNHNS and CDR2 SASEGT.

A word on this clonotype: This may come from a read error, since a much larger clone is one base off. V usage is TRBV30 and J usage is TRBJ2-3; D might be TRBD1 (6 bases). Germline values: CDR1 GTSNPN, CDR2 SVGIG (reference sequence). V lost 1 base to trimming and J lost 7 bases, with 18 bases between them. The CDR3 covers 15 residues. CDR3 coding DNA: TGTGCCTGGAGTGACGCGGGCAGGGGACCTCATACGCAGTATTTT. Its translation: CAWSDAGRGPHTQYF.

Ten or more counts support this clonotype. This chain uses TRBV28 with TRBJ1-1; no firm D call. This CDR3 has 15 amino acids. V gave up 5 bases and J gave up 1 base, with 14 bases separating them. Germline V gene data show CDR1 as MDHEN and CDR2 as SYDVKM. In nucleotides, the CDR3 is TGTGCCAGCAGTCCTCACACGGCAGAGAACACTGAAGCTTTCTTT. As protein: CASSPHTAENTEAFF.

This clonotype turned up a few times. The chain recombines TRBV27 with TRBJ1-1, with D perhaps TRBD1 (5 bases). Trimming shortened V by 3 bases and J by 7 bases, and 15 bases separated the two germline ends. CDR1 is MNHEY and CDR2 is SMNVEV in the germline V gene (reference sequence). CDR3 length equals 14 residues. This CDR3 reads CASSFWQGSGEAFF. In nucleotides, the CDR3 is TGTGCCAGCAGTTTCTGGCAGGGTAGCGGTGAAGCTTTCTTT.

This clonotype was seen many times. The chain carries TRBV19 and TRBJ2-5, with D possibly being TRBD1 (8 bases). Trimming removed 7 bases from V and 2 bases from J, with 17 bases in between. CDR3 size: 15 residues. Per the germline V gene, CDR1 is LNHDA and CDR2 is SQIVND (reference sequence). The CDR3 here is CASTTGEGKQETQYF. The CDR3 region has the DNA TGTGCCAGTACGACAGGGGAGGGGAAACAAGAGACCCAGTACTTC.

There are a few counts of this clonotype. An end of the junction differs from the germline gene, which may be a read error. This rearrangement joins TRBV7-2 to TRBJ2-3; TRBD2 agrees at 12 bases. The CDR3 sequence is 14 residues long. Germline CDR1 and CDR2: SGHTA and FQGNSA. CDR3 coding DNA: TGTGCCAGCACCTTAAGGACTAGCGGGAAGACGCAGTATTTT. Its translation: CASTLRTSGKTQYF.

This clonotype was counted at least ten times. This sequence joins TRBV3-1 and TRBJ1-2; D is possibly TRBD1 (5 bases). Per the germline V gene, CDR1 is LGHDT and CDR2 is YNNKEL (reference sequence). Trimming stripped 0 bases from V and 7 bases from J, with 12 bases between. The CDR3 is 14 amino acids. The CDR3 nucleotides read TGTGCCAGCAGCCAAGATCTGGGGGGGGGTGGCTACACCTTC. The encoded protein is CASSQDLGGGGYTF.

The V gene is TRBV6-2 or TRBV6-3, the J gene TRBJ2-3; TRBD2 matches 14 bases. Losses at the gene ends were 1 base for V and 0 bases for J; bases not matched to a gene: 12. CDR1 and CDR2 from the germline V gene are MNHEY and SVGEGT. The CDR3 loop spans 21 amino acids. CDR3 in DNA: TGTGCCAGCAGTTACTTGCGAAGGGGACTAGCGGGAGCACCTAGCACAGATACGCAGTATTTT. It translates to CASSYLRRGLAGAPSTDTQYF.

In this sample, this clonotype turned up many times. V is TRBV5-6 and J is TRBJ2-2; no clear D. Germline V lookup: CDR1 SGHDT, CDR2 YYEEEE. The CDR3 contains 12 residues. Trimming took 4 bases from V and 7 from J, leaving 8 bases between them. CDR3: CASSLVDGELFF. CDR3 nucleotides: TGTGCCAGCAGCCTCGTGGACGGGGAGCTGTTTTTT.

The genes are TRBV2 and TRBJ2-7; TRBD1 matches at 7 bases. V lost 1 base to trimming and J lost 6 bases; unmatched junction nucleotides: 9. This CDR3 spans 15 amino acids. In germline, CDR1 is SNHLY, CDR2 FYNNEI. The CDR3 protein is CASSEGLGTASEQYF. In DNA form, the CDR3 reads TGTGCCAGCAGTGAAGGGTTAGGGACAGCCTCCGAGCAGTACTTC.

The chain carries TRBV15 and TRBJ2-2, with 7 bases aligning to TRBD2. The CDR3 runs to 17 residues. Germline assignment: CDR1 LNHNV and CDR2 YYDKDF (reference sequence). V shed 1 base, J shed 4 bases, and the junction held 9 bases outside the gene matches. CDR3 residues: CATSRVYTGGGTGELFF. In DNA, the CDR3 is TGTGCCACCAGCAGAGTTTATACGGGAGGAGGCACCGGGGAGCTGTTTTTT.

This chain uses TRBV5-8 with TRBJ2-5; D assignment may be TRBD1 or TRBD2 (5 bases each). The V gene's germline CDR1 is SGHTS and CDR2 YDEGEE. The CDR3 extends over 17 amino acids. Trimming pared 4 bases from V and 3 bases from J, leaving 22 bases between. The CDR3 DNA follows: TGTGCCAGCAGCCCGGCCATCCGGACGAGGGGCAAAGAGACCCAGTACTTC. Protein sequence: CASSPAIRTRGKETQYF.

The chain couples TRBV19 to TRBJ2-7; 8 bases map to TRBD1. Germline-derived CDR1 and CDR2 are LNHDA and SQIVND (reference sequence). Germline trimming cut 4 bases from V and 0 bases from J; bases unmatched to any gene: 5. The length of the CDR3 is 15 residues. CDR3 bases: TGTGCCAGTAGTACGGACAGGGCCTACTCCTACGAGCAGTACTTC. It codes for CASSTDRAYSYEQYF.